The 8 T cell receptor beta chains below all came from one sample that was sequenced in a study of T-cell memory formation after mild COVID-19. TCRdb fed the 5' RACE reads into MiXCR, producing one record per CDR3 protein. The repertoire holds 400,000 to 550,000 distinct CDR3 sequences, with about 23% as singletons. Sequencing was performed on PBMCs or a T cell subset sorted from them (not recorded which). These TCRs come from an adult woman who had mild COVID-19 (a few samples of this study predate the infection). Cell type and time point are not known.

The rearrangement uses TRBV7-9 and TRBJ2-6, with TRBD1 as a possible D gene (6 bases). The CDR3 runs to 15 residues. From germline, CDR1 is SEHNR and CDR2 FQNEAQ (reference sequence). Trimming left V 2 bases short and J 4 bases short, with 9 bases between. CDR3 protein: CASSLRGYGANVLTF. Written as DNA, the CDR3 is TGTGCCAGCAGCTTAAGGGGGTACGGGGCCAACGTCCTGACTTTC.

This clonotype occurred a few times. The V gene is TRBV3-1, the J gene TRBJ2-1; D remains unclear. This CDR3 comprises 16 residues. Looked up from germline, CDR1 is LGHDT and CDR2 is YNNKEL (reference sequence). The V end lost 1 base, the J end lost 4 bases, and 14 bases lay between the germline ends. CDR3 bases: TGTGCCAGCAGCCAAGCCGCGAACCTTATTTACAATGAGCAGTTCTTC. Its translation: CASSQAANLIYNEQFF.

In its sample, this clonotype was seen a few times. V is TRBV4-1 and J is TRBJ2-5; D may be TRBD1 (6 bases). The CDR3 is 16 amino acids. CDR1 and CDR2 from the germline V gene are MGHRA and YSYEKL. V gave up 3 bases and J gave up 2 bases, with 16 bases separating them. Here the CDR3 reads CASSHPDYGQQETQYF. Here the CDR3 DNA reads TGCGCCAGCAGCCACCCCGATTATGGACAGCAAGAGACCCAGTACTTC.

In its sample, this clonotype was seen a few times. The chain has TRBV3-1 and TRBJ1-1; no firm D call. The CDR3 totals 15 residues. Trimming shortened V by 0 bases and J by 1 base, and 9 bases separated the two germline ends. Germline CDR1 is LGHDT and CDR2 is YNNKEL (reference sequence). The DNA for the CDR3 is TGTGCCAGCAGCCAAGACGTCAGGAGGAACACTGAAGCTTTCTTT. This translates into CASSQDVRRNTEAFF.

This chain joins TRBV20-1 and TRBJ2-2, with a weak D call TRBD1 (6 bases). V lost 7 bases and J 2 bases, leaving 11 bases between the germline ends. The CDR3 runs to 13 residues. Germline V gene lookup returns CDR1 DFQATT and CDR2 SNEGSKA (reference sequence). CDR3: CSVRTDNTGELFF. The CDR3 nucleotides read TGCAGTGTGAGGACAGACAACACCGGGGAGCTGTTTTTT.

This chain connects TRBV11-2 to TRBJ2-6; 8 nucleotides align to TRBD1. The CDR3 consists of 17 residues. V lost 1 base, J lost 1 base, and 3 bases stayed unmatched. The germline CDR1 and CDR2 sequences are SGHAT and FQNNGV. CDR3 region: CASSLGQGMSGANVLTF. CDR3 nucleotides: TGTGCCAGCAGCTTAGGACAGGGGATGTCTGGGGCCAACGTCCTGACTTTC.

The chain links TRBV30 to TRBJ2-7; D is unclear. The CDR3 spans 12 residues. CDR1 is GTSNPN and CDR2 is SVGIG in the germline V gene (reference sequence). V was pared by 2 bases and J by 7 bases, with 12 bases between. DNA for the CDR3: TGTGCCTGGAGTAACAATACGAGAGAGCAGTACTTC. It yields the protein CAWSNNTREQYF. Full variable domain (missing parts from reference TRBV30 and TRBJ2-7): SQTIHQWPATLVQPVGSPLSLECTVEGTSNPNLYWYRQAAGRGLQLLFYSVGIGQISSEVPQNLSASRPQDRQFILSSKKLLLSDSGFYLCAWSNNTREQYFGPGTRLTVT.

The table lists this clonotype with a few counts. The genes are TRBV20-1 and TRBJ2-3; D may be TRBD1 (5 bases). Deletions cut 3 bases from V and 3 bases from J, with 13 bases between. This CDR3 contains 14 residues. CDR1 DFQATT and CDR2 SNEGSKA come from the germline V gene (reference sequence). CDR3 amino acids: CSARTETPTDTQYF. The CDR3 DNA reads as TGCAGTGCTAGGACAGAGACCCCGACAGATACGCAGTATTTT.